The entry that follows covers one T cell receptor beta chain sequence. In the same sample, other DNA sequences code for this CDR3. The data stem from a study of blood T cell repertoires in COVID-19. Study overall: Researchers got acute and convalescent COVID-19 samples from the United States, Italy and Spain. PBMCs, B-cell-depleted T cells, or T cells provided the cDNA or gDNA that made up the material.

From germline, CDR1 is MNHEY and CDR2 SVGEGT. The germline V and J ends were trimmed by 2 bases and 1 base, with 8 bases remaining between them. The CDR3 runs 14 residues. Per the original methods: For nucleated cells, counts were estimated from reference gene primer amplification. Repertoires were generated with immunoSEQ multiplex PCR, while TCRdb's copy carries only in-frame clones and drops some. D and trimming were read from the DNA, whereas the V and J calls and clone size are those reported in that table. The data show roughly 700,000 clones, 85% to 90% seen once. This TCR was sampled from a woman aged 18-29 years with acute or convalescent COVID-19. This chain connects TRBV6-2 or TRBV6-3 to TRBJ1-1, with TRBD1 as a possible D gene (5 bases). The sample taken for sequencing was peripheral blood. Written as DNA, the CDR3 is TGTGCCAGCAGTTACCCGGGGGGGAACACTGAAGCTTTCTTT. As protein: CASSYPGGNTEAFF.